This TCR beta chain emerged from a study of blood T cell repertoires in COVID-19. Study-wide context: T cells, B-cell-depleted T cells, or PBMCs supplied cDNA or gDNA.

The CDR3 is 14 amino acids. Germline V lookup: CDR1 SGHNT, CDR2 YYREEE (reference sequence). Trimming shortened V by 2 bases and J by 2 bases, and 10 bases separated the two germline ends. The data were produced by immunoSEQ multiplex PCR, yet TCRdb's version contains in-frame clones alone and is incomplete. The data show 350,000 to 450,000 clones, with roughly 90% seen just once and around 0.86% held by the top ten. The sequencing input was PBMCs or T cells enriched from blood (not recorded which). V usage is TRBV5-4 and J usage is TRBJ1-2; tentative D call: TRBD1 (6 bases). This TCR was sampled from a woman aged 40 to 50 who had been exposed to COVID-19. The CDR3 sequence: CASSFQGSNYGYTF. CDR3 nucleotides: TGTGCCAGCAGCTTCCAGGGGTCGAACTATGGCTACACCTTC.